One and the same sample provided the 14 T cell receptor beta chains below, sequenced in a study of T cells in women clearing cervical HPV infection. Clones were read by immunoSEQ multiplex PCR, and TCRdb kept only the in-frame ones, dropping some. The table for this sample gives 30,000 or so clones. The sample was blood buffy coat. The receptor source for this set is a woman between 18 and 69 years old with a cervical HPV16 infection that either progressed to CIN3+ or cleared (not recorded which).

CDR3 in amino acids: CASSAGQGTFYDYTF. The sequenced CDR3 bases are TGTGCCAGCAGCGCGGGACAGGGGACCTTTTACGAC. This chain links TRBV7-3 with TRBJ1-2, with TRBD1 matching over 10 bases. The read comes to an end 3 residues before the CDR3 does, leaving the germline J gene to fill in the end. CDR1 is SGHTA and CDR2 is FQGTGA in the germline V gene. The CDR3 extends over 15 amino acids.

In the case of this clone: The DNA ends 3 residues before the CDR3 does, and the rest of the CDR3 is filled in from the germline J gene. Other DNA sequences in the same sample also yield this CDR3. The chain has TRBV6-2 or TRBV6-3 and TRBJ1-2, with 8 bases aligning to TRBD1. This CDR3 is built from 13 residues. Germline V gene sequence: CDR1 MNHEY, CDR2 SVGEGT. The sequenced CDR3 bases are TGTGCCAGCAGCCGACAGGGGTTGTCGGGT. It encodes CASSRQGLSG. The full CDR3 reads CASSRQGLSGYTF.

On this clone itself: The read terminates 3 residues ahead of where the CDR3 ends, so the germline J gene completes it. J is TRBJ2-1 and V is TRBV19; 11 positions match TRBD2. With V trimmed by 5 bases and J by 3 bases, 6 bases remained unmatched. Germline V gives CDR1 LNHDA, CDR2 SQIVND (reference sequence). This CDR3 is built from 16 residues. The CDR3 loop is CASSLRLAGSYNEQFF. The CDR3 DNA, read in part, is TGTGCCAGTAGTCTCAGACTAGCGGGGAGCTACAATGAG.

Details on this clone: The read terminates 3 residues before the CDR3 end, so the remaining end is supplied by the germline J gene. The chain joins TRBV7-9 to TRBJ2-5; D not resolved. The V gene's germline CDR1 is SEHNR and CDR2 FQNEAQ (reference sequence). CDR3 length equals 15 residues. The V end lost 5 bases, the J end lost 1 base, and 14 bases lay between the germline ends. The CDR3 bases that were read are TGTGCCAGCAGCCCCTGGAGCGCAATCCAAGAGACC. This encodes CASSPWSAIQET. From start to end, the CDR3 is CASSPWSAIQETQYF.

The CDR3 bases that were read are TGTGCCAGCAGCTACAGAGACACTGAA. Residues: CASSYRDTE. The whole CDR3 region reads CASSYRDTEAFF. The chain uses TRBV7-9 and TRBJ1-1; D gene unclear. The CDR3 goes on 3 residues after the read ends, and that part is filled in from the germline J gene. The CDR3 spans 12 residues. CDR1 is SEHNR and CDR2 is FQNEAQ in the germline V gene (reference sequence). V gave up 4 bases and J gave up 3 bases, with 6 bases separating them.

On this clone: The read comes to an end 3 residues before the CDR3 does, leaving the germline J gene to fill in the end. This chain connects TRBV7-6 to TRBJ1-1; 10 nucleotides match TRBD1. Germline V gives CDR1 SGHVS, CDR2 FNYEAQ. CDR3 length: 14 amino acids. This chain's CDR3 is CASSLEGTGVRAFF. The CDR3 bases that were read are TGTGCCAGCAGCTTAGAAGGGACAGGGGTGAGG.

As concerns this clone: The CDR3 end lies 3 residues beyond the end of the read and is filled in from the germline J gene. V usage is TRBV6-1 and J usage is TRBJ2-1; 13 bases align to TRBD2. Germline lookup yields CDR1 MNHNS and CDR2 SASEGT. The V gene end was trimmed by 1 base and the J gene end by 9 bases; junction bases not matched to a gene: 3. The CDR3 spans 15 residues. The CDR3 loop is CASSEGLAGGGEQFF. The DNA read from the CDR3 is TGTGCCAGCAGTGAAGGACTAGCGGGAGGAGGTGAG.

A remark on this clone: One end of the junction does not line up with germline, which may come from a read error. With the read ending 3 residues before the CDR3 end, the germline J gene is used to fill in that end. This CDR3 is also generated by other DNA sequences in the sample. The chain is built from TRBV10-3 and TRBJ1-3; TRBD1 matches 9 bases. CDR3 length: 18 residues. The germline V gene encodes CDR1 ENHRY and CDR2 SYGVKD. Incomplete CDR3 DNA: TGTGCCATCACCGAAGGGGGTTTCGGGACAGGGCCTGGAAACACA. It codes for CAITEGGFGTGPGNT. The entire CDR3 is CAITEGGFGTGPGNTIYF.

In the case of this clone: The CDR3 goes on 3 residues after the read ends, and that part is filled in from the germline J gene. This chain connects TRBV19 to TRBJ1-2; 8 bases map to TRBD1. Germline assignment: CDR1 LNHDA and CDR2 SQIVND (reference sequence). J was trimmed by 1 base and V by 8 bases; bases with no gene match: 6. The CDR3 covers 14 residues. CDR3 sequence: CASEDRAYNYGYTF. The sequenced part of the CDR3 DNA is TGTGCCAGTGAGGACAGGGCCTATAACTATGGC. Variable domain in full (rest from reference TRBV19 and TRBJ1-2): DGGITQSPKYLFRKEGQNVTLSCEQNLNHDAMYWYRQDPGQGLRLIYYSQIVNDFQKGDIAEGYSVSREKKESFPLTVTSAQKNPTAFYLCASEDRAYNYGYTFGSGTRLTVV.

Concerning this clone: The observed sequence ends 3 residues before the CDR3 terminus, with the missing tail filled in from the germline J gene. The V gene is TRBV29-1, the J gene TRBJ1-4; TRBD1 agrees at 8 bases. The CDR3 has 17 residues. Germline CDR1 is SQVTM and CDR2 is ANQGSEA. CDR3 region: CSVAGTGSLSGANVLFF. CDR3 bases read: TGCAGCGTCGCTGGGACAGGATCACTATCTGGGGCCAACGTA.

A remark on this clone: The read gets to within 3 residues of the CDR3 end, and the germline J gene fills in the rest. The chain employs TRBV5-1 and TRBJ2-7, with D possibly being TRBD1 (6 bases). The V gene lost 0 bases and the J gene lost 3 bases, with 13 bases spanning the gap. Looked up from germline, CDR1 is SGHRS and CDR2 is YFSETQ. The CDR3 has 15 residues. CDR3 DNA (partial): TGCGCCAGCAGCTTGGAAAGTTGGACAGTCTACGAG. Encoded protein: CASSLESWTVYE. The entire CDR3 sequence reads CASSLESWTVYEQYF.

Of note for this clone: The observed sequence ends 3 residues before the CDR3 terminus, with the missing tail filled in from the germline J gene. The V call is TRBV9, the J call TRBJ2-2, with D possibly TRBD2 on 7 matching bases. The CDR3 runs 17 residues. Germline V CDR1 and CDR2: SGDLS, YYNGEE. The V end lost 1 base, the J end lost 4 bases, and 17 bases lay between the germline ends. Incomplete CDR3 DNA: TGTGCCAGCAGCGTAAATTCCGGGGGGCGGGTCACCGGGGAG. Protein product: CASSVNSGGRVTGE. The CDR3 in full is CASSVNSGGRVTGELFF. Complete variable domain (other parts from reference TRBV9 and TRBJ2-2): DSGVTQTPKHLITATGQRVTLRCSPRSGDLSVYWYQQSLDQGLQFLIQYYNGEERAKGNILERFSAQQFPDLHSELNLSSLELGDSALYFCASSVNSGGRVTGELFFGEGSRLTVL.

Notes on this clone: The read terminates 3 residues before the CDR3 end, so the remaining end is supplied by the germline J gene. This rearrangement joins TRBV13 to TRBJ1-4, with D uncertain. Germline lookup yields CDR1 PRHDT and CDR2 FYEKMQ (reference sequence). CDR3 length: 15 residues. V was clipped by 5 bases and J by 3 bases, with 13 bases between them. CDR3 sequence: CASSLASTANEKLFF. The part of the CDR3 DNA that was read is TGTGCCAGCAGCCTCGCAAGTACGGCTAATGAAAAA.

Concerning this clone: The CDR3 end lies 3 residues beyond the end of the read and is filled in from the germline J gene. The gene calls are TRBV19 and TRBJ2-3, with 11 positions matching TRBD2. Germline V lookup: CDR1 LNHDA, CDR2 SQIVND (reference sequence). This CDR3 is 16 amino acids long. CDR3 region: CASRPGTSGIQETQYF. The DNA read from the CDR3 is TGTGCCAGTAGACCCGGGACTAGCGGAATCCAAGAGACG.